The rows below give T cell receptor beta chains drawn from one sample of a study of STAT5B mutations in CD4+ large granular lymphocyte leukemia. The data were produced by immunoSEQ multiplex PCR, yet TCRdb's version contains in-frame clones alone and is incomplete. The profile shows tens of thousands of clones, more than 65% of them singletons. The sequenced sample consisted of CD4+ T cells from blood buffy coats. The receptors here all came from a human donor in good health. The CDR3 runs from the conserved cysteine through the conserved F or W. A clone size is listed for some rows: how often the clone was seen (once, few, many), or a class if it is expanded.

TRBV9	NA	TRBJ1-2	CASSAEGGTGRNYGYTF
TRBV7-3	NA	TRBJ1-4	CASSPTGPEGKLFF
TRBV7-9	NA	TRBJ1-4	CASLRGSDEKLFF
TRBV6-1	NA	TRBJ2-7	CATSDRALDYEQYF
TRBV19	NA	TRBJ1-2	CASSIGTGTGYGYTF
TRBV6-1	NA	TRBJ2-2	CASSALRGYTGELFF
TRBV2	NA	TRBJ1-3	CASRRQGASGNTIYF
TRBV2	NA	NA	CASRRTQGLIYEQYF
TRBV6-5	NA	TRBJ2-1	CASSSGLAPWSNEQFF
TRBV7-9	NA	TRBJ2-5	CASTTFRGVRPETQYF
TRBV14	NA	TRBJ2-5	CASSQNRGGETQYF
TRBV5-4	NA	TRBJ2-7	CASSLTGTGSYEQYF
TRBV7-3	NA	TRBJ2-1	CASSRAGTYNEQFF
TRBV2	NA	TRBJ2-7	CASSRLAGGLGEQYF
TRBV6-1	NA	TRBJ2-3	CASSAGGPGTDTQYF
TRBV25-1	NA	TRBJ2-3	CASSGQGSRADTQYF
TRBV6-5	few	TRBJ1-3	CASSRLRSSGNTIYF
TRBV7-9	NA	TRBJ1-2	CASSLTGGYGYTF
TRBV19	once	TRBJ2-7	CASSGQSDYYYEQYF
TRBV9	few	TRBJ1-1	CASSVDHDTEAFF
TRBV11-3	NA	TRBJ2-1	CASSLNGGGYNEQFF
TRBV6-6	few	TRBJ1-6	CASSTTPGQGNSPLHF